This entry lists 17 T cell receptor beta chains sequenced from one sample in a study of cytomegalovirus exposure and HLA in healthy donors. Profiled with immunoSEQ multiplex PCR; TCRdb holds only in-frame clones, not every one. The sample has around 60,000 clones, 94% seen once. The sequencing sample was made of PBMCs. Receptor source: a man younger than 35 in good health and CMV-seropositive.

The genes are TRBV15 and TRBJ1-4; possible D gene TRBD1, 6 bases. The CDR3 runs to 14 residues. V was trimmed by 8 bases and J by 1 base, leaving 11 bases between them. Germline-derived CDR1 and CDR2 are LNHNV and YYDKDF (reference sequence). The CDR3 DNA follows: TGTGCCACCCACAAGACAGGAACTAATGAAAAACTGTTTTTT. Protein product: CATHKTGTNEKLFF.

This clone was found once. The rearrangement links TRBV19 to TRBJ2-1, with 8 bases that match TRBD1. The germline gives CDR1 LNHDA, CDR2 SQIVND (reference sequence). The CDR3 is made up of 15 amino acids. The V segment lost 4 bases and the J segment 8 bases; nucleotides outside the gene matches: 10. CDR3 residues: CASSTPSGQGYEQFF. CDR3 coding DNA: TGTGCCAGTAGTACCCCCTCAGGACAGGGCTATGAGCAGTTCTTC.

This chain joins TRBV25-1 and TRBJ2-7; 8 bases fit TRBD1. From germline, CDR1 is MGHDK and CDR2 SYGVNS. This CDR3 is 15 amino acids long. V lost 4 bases and J lost 2; bases outside the gene matches: 7. The chain's CDR3 is CASSADTGGTYEQYF. The CDR3 DNA follows: TGTGCCAGCAGTGCCGACACAGGGGGGACCTACGAGCAGTACTTC.

The chain combines TRBV4-2 with TRBJ2-1; tentative D call: TRBD2 (6 bases). V shed 0 bases and J shed 9 bases, with 6 bases lying between them. The germline V gene encodes CDR1 LGHNA and CDR2 YNFKEQ. The CDR3 is 12 residues long. The CDR3, as DNA: TGTGCCAGCAGCCAAGACGGGGGTGAGCAGTTCTTC. As protein: CASSQDGGEQFF.

The rearrangement joins TRBV7-2 to TRBJ2-7; D may be TRBD1 (6 bases). V dropped 6 bases and J dropped 4 bases, with 13 bases sitting between them. The CDR3 totals 13 residues. CDR1 and CDR2 from the germline V gene are SGHTA and FQGNSA. The CDR3 reads CASSPVGTYEQYF. The CDR3 bases are TGTGCCAGCAGTCCGGTGGGGACATACGAGCAGTACTTC.

The V call is TRBV7-6, the J call TRBJ2-3, with 9 bases lining up with TRBD2. The junction had 3 bases not matched to a gene; V was cut back by 1 base and J by 7 bases. There are 14 residues in the CDR3. The germline CDR1 and CDR2 sequences are SGHVS and FNYEAQ. The CDR3 loop is CASSLDLAGHTQYF. In DNA form, the CDR3 reads TGTGCCAGCAGCTTAGACCTAGCGGGACATACGCAGTATTTT.

The V call is TRBV4-1, the J call TRBJ2-5; 14 bases match TRBD2. CDR3 length: 19 amino acids. Trimming cost V 3 bases and J 0 bases; bases outside gene matches: 9. Germline V gene lookup returns CDR1 MGHRA and CDR2 YSYEKL. The CDR3 DNA sequence: TGCGCCAGCAGCCACCGGACTAGCGGGGGGTCGACGTACCAAGAGACCCAGTACTTC. Protein: CASSHRTSGGSTYQETQYF.

This clone was counted a single time. This chain uses TRBV7-9 with TRBJ2-1, with D possibly TRBD1 on 5 matching bases. The CDR3 consists of 12 residues. Germline V gives CDR1 SEHNR, CDR2 FQNEAQ (reference sequence). V lost 3 bases, J lost 10 bases, and 10 bases lay in between. The CDR3 here is CASSLTVNEQFF. The CDR3, as DNA: TGTGCCAGCAGCTTGACAGTTAACGAGCAGTTCTTC. The variable domain in full, completed from reference TRBV7-9 and TRBJ2-1, reads DTGVSQNPRHKITKRGQNVTFRCDPISEHNRLYWYRQTLGQGPEFLTYFQNEAQLEKSRLLSDRFSAERPKGSFSTLEIQRTEQGDSAMYLCASSLTVNEQFFGPGTRLTVL.

The rearrangement links TRBV5-1 to TRBJ2-7; weak D call: TRBD2 (6 bases). Germline CDR1 SGHRS, CDR2 YFSETQ. This CDR3 has 16 residues. The ends were cut back, 0 bases at V and 0 bases at J, with 13 bases in the middle. Here the CDR3 reads CASSLGSGFNSYEQYF. CDR3 DNA sequence: TGCGCCAGCAGCTTGGGGAGCGGGTTCAACTCCTACGAGCAGTACTTC.

DNA of the CDR3: TGTGCCAGCAGTTTAACCCTCGACGGGAATCAGCCCCAGCATTTT. Translated, it gives CASSLTLDGNQPQHF. V usage is TRBV27 and J usage is TRBJ1-5; unclear D gene. Trimming left V 2 bases short and J 4 bases short, with 12 bases between. The CDR3 spans 15 residues. Germline V gene lookup returns CDR1 MNHEY and CDR2 SMNVEV (reference sequence).

This chain joins TRBV11-3 and TRBJ2-5, with D perhaps TRBD1 (5 bases). V lost 3 bases and J 1 base, leaving 6 bases between the germline ends. This CDR3 is 13 amino acids long. The germline CDR1 and CDR2 sequences are SGHNT and YENEEA. The CDR3 DNA sequence: TGTGCCAGCAGCTTGGGGCGCCAAGAGACCCAGTACTTC. Translation gives CASSLGRQETQYF.

The chain links TRBV28 to TRBJ1-2; 7 positions agree with TRBD1. Germline-derived CDR1 and CDR2 are MDHEN and SYDVKM. The junction had 2 bases not matched to a gene; V was cut back by 3 bases and J by 7 bases. The length of the CDR3 is 12 residues. CDR3 sequence (DNA): TGTGCCAGCAGTTTCGGACAGGCTGGCTACACCTTC. As protein: CASSFGQAGYTF.

CDR3: CAWSRLAGPTGELFF. The CDR3, as DNA: TGTGCCTGGAGTCGGCTAGCGGGACCGACCGGGGAGCTGTTTTTT. The rearrangement links TRBV30 to TRBJ2-2; TRBD2 agrees at 9 bases. The J segment lost 5 bases and the V segment lost 2 bases, leaving 6 bases of the junction unmatched. Germline V lookup: CDR1 GTSNPN, CDR2 SVGIG (reference sequence). This CDR3 spans 15 amino acids.

The genes are TRBV11-2 and TRBJ2-1; tentatively, D is TRBD1 (6 bases). Trimming removed 2 bases at V and 5 bases at J, with 7 bases between. This CDR3 is built from 13 residues. CDR1 SGHAT and CDR2 FQNNGV come from the germline V gene. The CDR3 region is CASSLRTDNEQFF. The DNA of the CDR3 is TGTGCCAGCAGCTTAAGGACAGACAATGAGCAGTTCTTC.

This clone was counted a single time. The chain combines TRBV2 with TRBJ2-7; 8 bases align to TRBD2. Germline CDR1 is SNHLY and CDR2 is FYNNEI. The ends lost 6 bases at V and 2 bases at J; junction bases unmatched: 9. CDR3 length equals 15 residues. The chain's CDR3 is CASRQYSGTAYEQYF. CDR3 bases: TGTGCCAGCAGACAGTATAGCGGGACTGCCTACGAGCAGTACTTC.

The rearrangement links TRBV27 to TRBJ1-1, with 7 bases identical to TRBD1. This CDR3 is built from 14 residues. Looked up from germline, CDR1 is MNHEY and CDR2 is SMNVEV (reference sequence). Trimming at V came to 5 bases and at J to 1 base, leaving 4 bases not matched to a gene. The CDR3 nucleotides read TGTGCCAGCAGTCCCACAGGGGCGAACACTGAAGCTTTCTTT. Protein: CASSPTGANTEAFF.

The chain joins TRBV10-1 to TRBJ1-5, with D hard to call. The germline gives CDR1 WNHNN, CDR2 SYGVQD (reference sequence). CDR3 length equals 15 residues. V was shortened by 8 bases and J by 0 bases, with 14 bases between the two germline ends. CDR3 bases: TGCGCCAGCCCCCCGGCGGGATATAGCAATCAGCCCCAGCATTTT. Translating gives CASPPAGYSNQPQHF.